The source of this T cell receptor beta chain is a study of blood T cell repertoires in COVID-19. The wider study: T cells, B-cell-depleted T cells, or PBMCs supplied cDNA or gDNA.

The V end was cut by 3 bases, the J end by 3 bases, with 9 bases between. This CDR3 comprises 14 residues. In germline, CDR1 is SGHVS, CDR2 FNYEAQ. Sequenced by immunoSEQ multiplex PCR; TCRdb stores in-frame clones only, minus some. Among around 270,000 clones listed, over 75% were seen once. V and J are TRBV7-6 and TRBJ1-5, with D perhaps matching TRBD1 (6 bases). Material: PBMCs or T cells enriched from blood (not recorded which). This clonotype originated in a woman aged 25 to 39 who had recovered from COVID-19. The CDR3 sequence is CASSLDSYNQPQHF. The CDR3 bases are TGTGCCAGCAGCTTGGACAGTTACAATCAGCCCCAGCATTTT.